This TCR beta chain was sequenced for a study of T cell changes during pregnancy in multiple sclerosis. The repertoire was sequenced with immunoSEQ multiplex PCR; TCRdb's copy has only in-frame clones and lacks some. The sample yields more than 55,000 clones, approximately 94% seen once. V shed 3 bases, J shed 4 bases, and the junction held 9 bases outside the gene matches. Germline assignment: CDR1 SGHRS and CDR2 YFSETQ. The CDR3 is 15 amino acids. The chain recombines TRBV5-1 with TRBJ2-7; TRBD1 agrees at 8 bases. This TCR came from a female donor with multiple sclerosis, enrolled in a pregnancy study. Here the sequenced sample was CD8+ T cells from peripheral blood mononuclear cells, taken after pregnancy. DNA of the CDR3: TGCGCCAGCAGCTCCGCGGGACAGGATACTTACGAGCAGTACTTC. Protein product: CASSSAGQDTYEQYF. The whole variable domain, remainder taken from reference TRBV5-1 and TRBJ2-7, is KAGVTQTPRYLIKTRGQQVTLSCSPISGHRSVSWYQQTPGQGLQFLFEYFSETQRNKGNFPGRFSGRQFSNSRSEMNVSTLELGDSALYLCASSSAGQDTYEQYFGPGTRLTVT.